Detailed here is one T cell receptor beta chain. What it binds is not known. The CDR3 sequence is 16 residues long. Trimming pared 1 base from V and 3 bases from J, leaving 13 bases between. Looked up from germline, CDR1 is MDHEN and CDR2 is SYDVKM. The sample originates from a study of cytomegalovirus exposure and HLA in healthy donors. Study findings and constraints: For most TCR beta V segments, an earlier analysis put the productive rate at about 90% or about 30% of the time. Indistinguishability led to the exclusion of some V segments, TRBV6-2 and TRBV6-3 included. In a later analysis, CMV-associated beta chains were mostly HLA-associated, it appeared.

It was with 60 Vbeta and 13 Jbeta primers that the PCR ran. The repertoire was sequenced with immunoSEQ multiplex PCR; TCRdb's copy has only in-frame clones and lacks some. The sample consists of 85,000 to 100,000 clones, 64% of them appearing once. Healthy donors of bone marrow made up the group. The sequencing input was PBMCs. This chain links TRBV28 with TRBJ1-5; D perhaps matches TRBD1 (5 bases). This TCR was sampled from a man aged 55 to 70 in good health and CMV-seronegative. CDR3 sequence (DNA): TGTGCCAGCAGTTTATATGGGGCAGGTAACAATCAGCCCCAGCATTTT. Translated, it gives CASSLYGAGNNQPQHF.